The sequence of this T cell receptor beta chain was determined in a study of blood T cell repertoires in COVID-19. For the study at large: Samples representing acute and convalescent COVID-19 were sourced from the United States, Italy and Spain. Sources were T cells, B-cell-depleted T cells, or PBMCs; the material itself was cDNA or gDNA.

Per the original data handling: Amplification of reference gene primers provided the estimated nucleated cell counts. The data were produced by immunoSEQ multiplex PCR, yet TCRdb's version contains in-frame clones alone and is incomplete. V and J calls and clone size come straight from that table; D and trimming were deduced from the DNA. The sample lists 160,000 or so clones, approximately 92% occurring once. This CDR3 is built from 15 residues. The ends lost 0 bases at V and 2 bases at J; junction bases unmatched: 5. Germline CDR1 reads SGDLS; CDR2 reads YYNGEE. This clone was picked up a small number of times.

The chain links TRBV9 to TRBJ2-7; TRBD1 matches 7 bases. The source material was peripheral blood. This TCR came from a woman between 35 and 50 years old with acute or convalescent COVID-19. The chain's CDR3 is CASSVATGTAYEQYF. For the CDR3, the DNA is TGTGCCAGCAGCGTAGCTACCGGGACAGCCTACGAGCAGTACTTC.